A selection of T cell receptor beta chains follows, all from one sample in a study of PD-1 blockade in classical Hodgkin lymphoma. TCRdb keeps only in-frame clones here, not all; method: immunoSEQ multiplex PCR. The repertoire holds 90,000 to 140,000 clones, around 90% seen once, with roughly 20% in the top ten. The starting material was peripheral blood mononuclear cells (PBMCs), obtained before the fourth cycle of nivolumab. The receptors shown here come from a human donor with classical Hodgkin lymphoma. CDR3s include the opening cysteine and the closing phenylalanine or tryptophan. The order of the fields is V gene, clone size, J gene, D gene, CDR3 protein. The D gene is left open where the match is weak. Part of the rows lack a size; the others show once, few, many or a class for expanded clones.

V gene: TRBV30; clone size: -; J gene: TRBJ1-4; D gene: -; CDR3 protein: CAWSVHGGGEKLFF
V gene: TRBV19; clone size: -; J gene: TRBJ1-5; D gene: -; CDR3 protein: CASKLTGSGYEPQHF
V gene: TRBV7-9; clone size: once; J gene: TRBJ2-3; D gene: -; CDR3 protein: CASSPSGLSTDTQYF
V gene: TRBV5-1; clone size: -; J gene: TRBJ2-2; D gene: TRBD2; CDR3 protein: CASSRTSGINTGELFF
V gene: TRBV15; clone size: once; J gene: TRBJ1-2; D gene: TRBD1; CDR3 protein: CATSRGTGGSPTGYTF
V gene: TRBV7-9; clone size: -; J gene: TRBJ1-4; D gene: -; CDR3 protein: CASSKRAVKNEKLFF
V gene: TRBV18; clone size: once; J gene: TRBJ1-1; D gene: TRBD1; CDR3 protein: CASSPTTGGREAFF
V gene: TRBV6-6; clone size: -; J gene: TRBJ1-3; D gene: TRBD1; CDR3 protein: CASRGQPEDTIYF
V gene: TRBV6-1; clone size: -; J gene: TRBJ2-1; D gene: TRBD2; CDR3 protein: CASSVSGGHGEQFF
V gene: TRBV7-8; clone size: -; J gene: TRBJ2-5; D gene: TRBD1; CDR3 protein: CASSFGQGEETQYF
V gene: TRBV11-2; clone size: -; J gene: TRBJ2-4; D gene: -; CDR3 protein: CASSLDWSDHKQNIQYF
V gene: TRBV5-1; clone size: once; J gene: TRBJ2-5; D gene: -; CDR3 protein: CASSLVLRKQETQYF
V gene: TRBV2; clone size: -; J gene: TRBJ2-3; D gene: TRBD1; CDR3 protein: CASRTDRGPDTQYF
V gene: TRBV28; clone size: -; J gene: TRBJ2-1; D gene: -; CDR3 protein: CASRQVGPSSYNEQFF
V gene: TRBV14; clone size: -; J gene: TRBJ1-2; D gene: -; CDR3 protein: CASSQDYWDGYYGYTF
V gene: TRBV28; clone size: -; J gene: TRBJ2-7; D gene: -; CDR3 protein: CASSLRGSLYEQYF
V gene: TRBV7-6; clone size: -; J gene: TRBJ2-5; D gene: -; CDR3 protein: CASSLAGGSLETQYF
V gene: TRBV6-4; clone size: -; J gene: TRBJ2-1; D gene: TRBD2; CDR3 protein: CASSTSGRLYNEQFF
V gene: TRBV11-3; clone size: -; J gene: TRBJ2-7; D gene: -; CDR3 protein: CASSLSGDEQYF
V gene: TRBV25-1; clone size: -; J gene: TRBJ1-6; D gene: -; CDR3 protein: CASSEAGYSNSPLHF
V gene: TRBV19; clone size: -; J gene: TRBJ1-1; D gene: TRBD1; CDR3 protein: CASSPGQGEANTEAFF
V gene: TRBV4-3; clone size: once; J gene: TRBJ2-1; D gene: -; CDR3 protein: CASSHGLAGEQFF
V gene: TRBV13; clone size: few; J gene: TRBJ1-2; D gene: -; CDR3 protein: CASSLQQSKDGYTF
V gene: TRBV5-1; clone size: -; J gene: TRBJ2-7; D gene: -; CDR3 protein: CASSLASSYEQYF
V gene: TRBV5-4; clone size: -; J gene: TRBJ2-2; D gene: -; CDR3 protein: CASSERLGGELFF